Presented here are 6 T cell receptor beta chains from one specimen sequenced in a study of T cells in Graves' hyperthyroidism and ophthalmopathy. There were TCR beta CDR3 regions amplified from RNA transcripts. First-round RT-PCR with HTBI primers amplified the TCR CDR3 region. TCRdb reprocessed the multiplex PCR reads via MiXCR and lists one record per CDR3 protein. The sample lists 110,000 to 150,000 distinct CDR3 sequences; approximately 20% were seen once. The sequenced material came from blood. The receptors here all came from a woman aged 45-65 years with Graves' hyperthyroidism that later progressed to Graves' ophthalmopathy.

Comments on this clonotype: One end of the junction is discordant with germline, which a read error may explain. The rearrangement links TRBV2 to TRBJ2-1, with D possibly TRBD2 on 6 matching bases. Germline V gene sequence: CDR1 SNHLY, CDR2 FYNNEI. The CDR3 runs to 14 residues. CDR3 protein: CASSVGGGHNEQFF. The CDR3 nucleotides are TGTGCCAGCAGTGTCGGGGGAGGCCACAACGAGCAGTTCTTC.

This clonotype was detected only a few times. This chain links TRBV28 with TRBJ1-6; a possible D gene is TRBD1 (6 bases). This CDR3 contains 12 residues. Per the germline V gene, CDR1 is MDHEN and CDR2 is SYDVKM. Between the trimmed V and J ends, which lost 10 bases and 10 bases, there was a span of 14 bases. DNA for the CDR3: TGTGCCACCGCCGAGGGGGACTCACCCCTCCACTTT. This encodes CATAEGDSPLHF.

This clonotype was observed at least ten times. The chain links TRBV7-9 to TRBJ1-2, with D perhaps TRBD1 (6 bases). This CDR3 region has 15 residues. Trimming shortened V by 6 bases and J by 2 bases, and 16 bases separated the two germline ends. The V gene's germline CDR1 is SEHNR and CDR2 FQNEAQ (reference sequence). In DNA, the CDR3 is TGTGCCAGCAGTCCAGGACAGTCGGAGAACTATGGCTACACCTTC. This sequence encodes CASSPGQSENYGYTF.

This clonotype occurred many times. The J gene is TRBJ2-7, the V gene TRBV28; D is possibly TRBD2 (6 bases). Per germline, CDR1 MDHEN and CDR2 SYDVKM. The germline V and J ends were trimmed by 6 bases and 3 bases, with 12 bases remaining between them. This CDR3 comprises 13 residues. CDR3 sequence: CASRGGGDYEQYF. The DNA of the CDR3 is TGTGCCAGCAGGGGGGGTGGGGACTACGAGCAGTACTTC.

This clonotype was seen ten or more times. This chain links TRBV7-2 with TRBJ2-5; the D gene is possibly TRBD2 (6 bases). V lost 5 bases, J lost 3 bases, and 19 bases lay in between. The germline V gene has CDR1 SGHTA and CDR2 FQGNSA. This CDR3 region has 16 residues. CDR3 in DNA: TGTGCCAGCAGCAGAACTTTGGGACGCGGGAAAGAGACCCAGTACTTC. It encodes CASSRTLGRGKETQYF.

This clonotype was counted at least ten times. This chain links TRBV2 with TRBJ1-6; D is ambiguous. Germline V gene data show CDR1 as SNHLY and CDR2 as FYNNEI. The CDR3 extends over 12 amino acids. V was shortened by 3 bases and J by 11 bases, with 8 bases between the two germline ends. The CDR3 nucleotides are TGTGCCAGCAGTGAGGGTGGAACACCCCTCCACTTT. Translating it yields CASSEGGTPLHF.